Listed below are T cell receptor beta chains from one sample, sequenced in a study of T cell clusters in autoimmune cytopenias. TCRdb reprocessed the multiplex PCR reads and stores each CDR3 protein as one record, lacking DNA. The listing records around 5,000 distinct CDR3 sequences. This sample also appeared in a second study, on T cell repertoires in aging, cancer and after chemotherapy.

Source material: peripheral blood. Source of these receptors: a human donor in good health. Each CDR3 is given with its conserved first and last residue. The order of the fields is clone size, V gene, J gene, CDR3 protein. Clone size, where shown, is once, few, many, or a class for clones that have expanded.

medium-sized	TRBV15	TRBJ2-3	CATSRGYGQGADTQYF
medium-sized	TRBV27	TRBJ2-7	CASSPSTGGLYEQYF
.	TRBV6-1	TRBJ1-2	CASSQNTESYGYTF
medium-sized	TRBV5-6	TRBJ2-3	CASSSPGTTQYF
medium-sized	TRBV6-5	TRBJ2-5	CASSRNRDSETQYF
.	TRBV18	TRBJ2-7	CASSRDRTNYEQYF
.	TRBV19	TRBJ1-6	CASSMDRDYNSPLHF
medium-sized	TRBV29-1	TRBJ2-1	CSVGGDRDRAYNEQFF
.	TRBV6-5	TRBJ2-3	CASSYPETNSGRAPDTQYF
.	TRBV5-6	TRBJ1-2	CASSLTANYGYTF
.	TRBV6-5	TRBJ2-5	CASSREETQYF
.	TRBV5-6	TRBJ2-2	CASRGQGRFGELFF
.	TRBV13	TRBJ2-7	CASSPPGQGYYEQYF
.	TRBV27	TRBJ2-1	CASSLLGGSSYNEQFF
.	TRBV30	TRBJ2-1	CAWSWDGGSEQFF
.	TRBV13	TRBJ2-3	CASSSRDRAWTDTQYF
.	TRBV18	TRBJ2-1	CASSPREIYNEQFF
.	TRBV11-1	TRBJ2-7	CASSLHRGRPLGEQYF
.	TRBV4-1	TRBJ2-5	CASSPEDSPRETQYF
.	TRBV5-5	TRBJ2-5	CASSRGVGTQYF
medium-sized	TRBV19	TRBJ2-7	CASSIWTEGTYEQYF
.	TRBV7-9	TRBJ2-7	CASSSVQKNEQYF
.	TRBV24-1	TRBJ2-1	CASAEGDNEQFF
.	TRBV6-2/TRBV6-3	TRBJ2-2	CASSYQTPTSGSGTGELFF
.	TRBV4-1	TRBJ2-7	CASSQAQGGGYEQYF
.	TRBV5-1	TRBJ2-3	CASSLSWGGTSGSTDTQYF
.	TRBV12-3/TRBV12-4	TRBJ2-4	CASSLALAGVGNIQYF
medium-sized	TRBV18	TRBJ2-3	CASSPLTGQSGDTQYF
.	TRBV30	TRBJ2-5	CAWSTSGRARSQYF
.	TRBV5-6	TRBJ2-1	CASRKSGTSGNEQFF
.	TRBV29-1	TRBJ2-7	CSVYTSPFGEQYF
.	TRBV7-6	TRBJ2-1	CASSLPREGRDEQFF
medium-sized	TRBV29-1	TRBJ2-1	CSVRARLAGDRGFF
.	TRBV29-1	TRBJ2-1	CSVEADTRQFF
.	TRBV19	TRBJ2-2	CASLRSNTGELFF
.	TRBV11-2	TRBJ2-5	CASTADQETQYF
.	TRBV27	TRBJ2-7	CASRRLAGVYEQYF
.	TRBV6-5	TRBJ1-2	CASSYSGIRDYGYTF
.	TRBV18	TRBJ1-1	CASSPPERVTEAFF
.	TRBV29-1	TRBJ2-7	CSVASGGSYEQYF
.	TRBV29-1	TRBJ2-7	CSVEDRTYEQYF
.	TRBV24-1	TRBJ2-6	CATSDFREGSGANVLTF
.	TRBV5-6	TRBJ2-7	CASSGGELAYEQYF
.	TRBV7-2	TRBJ2-2	CASSLAGGGTGELFF
medium-sized	TRBV5-3	TRBJ2-1	CARRSHDSYNEQFF
.	TRBV6-5	TRBJ2-7	CASSPGQGTNEQYF
.	TRBV6-2/TRBV6-3	TRBJ2-1	CASSPRTAREQFF
.	TRBV6-2/TRBV6-3	TRBJ2-2	CASSYSFLATGELFF
.	TRBV6-5	TRBJ2-5	CASRESGLDSRAYF
medium-sized	TRBV29-1	TRBJ2-1	CSVVRMSSYNEQFF
medium-sized	TRBV19	TRBJ2-7	CATTQFRVGGYEQYF
.	TRBV12-3/TRBV12-4	TRBJ2-3	CASSPLLVPDVDTQYF
.	TRBV30	TRBJ2-3	CAHASSGVTDTQYF
.	TRBV5-4	TRBJ2-1	CASRGGAGRPDNEQFF
.	TRBV12-3/TRBV12-4	TRBJ2-7	CASSPVYDNEQYF
.	TRBV27	TRBJ2-6	CASSRTGSGANVLTF
.	TRBV7-2	TRBJ2-7	CASSLSFEQYF